These T cell receptor beta chains were read from a single sample in a study of Ad26.COV2.S vaccination and SARS-CoV-2 variants. Clones were sequenced by immunoSEQ multiplex PCR, and TCRdb holds only the in-frame ones, with some missing. The table records about 350,000 clones, about 88% of them present only once. The specimen comprised peripheral blood, sampled in a trial of Ad26.COV2.S vaccine versus placebo. These receptors were obtained from a person aged 18-65 years who received the Ad26.COV2.S COVID-19 vaccine or a placebo. Each CDR3 is given with its conserved first and last residue. Each record gives: V gene, clone size, J gene, CDR3 protein. Only some rows state a clone size, as once, few, many or a class for expanded clones.

V gene: TRBV20-1
clone size: -
J gene: TRBJ1-2
CDR3 protein: CSQGETGGYTF

V gene: TRBV7-6
clone size: -
J gene: TRBJ2-1
CDR3 protein: CASSYRTGAYNEQFF

V gene: TRBV28
clone size: once
J gene: TRBJ2-7
CDR3 protein: CASSPQVYEQYF

V gene: TRBV18
clone size: -
J gene: TRBJ2-7
CDR3 protein: CASSRQGYEQYF

V gene: TRBV7-2
clone size: once
J gene: TRBJ1-2
CDR3 protein: CASSLAGTDYGYTF

V gene: TRBV7-6
clone size: -
J gene: TRBJ2-3
CDR3 protein: CASSLASRGLTDTQYF

V gene: TRBV30
clone size: -
J gene: TRBJ2-2
CDR3 protein: CAWMPPNTGELFF

V gene: TRBV6-5
clone size: -
J gene: TRBJ2-6
CDR3 protein: CASISPGANVLTF

V gene: TRBV29-1
clone size: -
J gene: TRBJ1-5
CDR3 protein: CSVADTDSNQPQHF

V gene: TRBV10-2
clone size: -
J gene: TRBJ2-2
CDR3 protein: CASSESRGAPGELFF

V gene: TRBV6-2/TRBV6-3
clone size: -
J gene: TRBJ1-5
CDR3 protein: CASSRNTGGFQPQHF

V gene: TRBV30
clone size: -
J gene: TRBJ1-4
CDR3 protein: CAWASGTENEKLFF

V gene: TRBV19
clone size: -
J gene: TRBJ1-1
CDR3 protein: CASSMGQNTEAFF

V gene: TRBV24-1
clone size: -
J gene: TRBJ2-3
CDR3 protein: CATSDRKSTQYF

V gene: TRBV13
clone size: -
J gene: TRBJ2-7
CDR3 protein: CASNSKLGGIYEQYF

V gene: TRBV7-2
clone size: -
J gene: TRBJ1-1
CDR3 protein: CASSLHWSRTEAFF

V gene: TRBV7-2
clone size: -
J gene: TRBJ2-7
CDR3 protein: CASSLVAGGSSYEQYF

V gene: TRBV6-4
clone size: many
J gene: TRBJ2-2
CDR3 protein: CASSDQGDTGELFF

V gene: TRBV9
clone size: -
J gene: TRBJ2-1
CDR3 protein: CASSVNRGTGASGNEQFF

V gene: TRBV7-3
clone size: -
J gene: TRBJ2-5
CDR3 protein: CASSLGDRQETQYF

V gene: TRBV19
clone size: -
J gene: TRBJ2-7
CDR3 protein: CASSATPVPYEQYF

V gene: TRBV7-6
clone size: -
J gene: TRBJ1-3
CDR3 protein: CASSDHRGRSTGNTIYF

V gene: TRBV6-6
clone size: -
J gene: TRBJ2-7
CDR3 protein: CASSRGHYEQYF

V gene: TRBV5-1
clone size: -
J gene: TRBJ2-5
CDR3 protein: CASSGGIQETQYF

V gene: TRBV7-3
clone size: -
J gene: TRBJ2-1
CDR3 protein: CASSKQGNEQFF

V gene: TRBV7-2
clone size: -
J gene: TRBJ2-7
CDR3 protein: CASSLVSDFGGEQYF

V gene: TRBV5-6
clone size: -
J gene: TRBJ1-1
CDR3 protein: CASSYDSMNTEAFF

V gene: TRBV4-2
clone size: -
J gene: TRBJ2-2
CDR3 protein: CASSHSKDRADTGELFF

V gene: TRBV2
clone size: -
J gene: TRBJ1-4
CDR3 protein: CASRDTGGFEKLFF

V gene: TRBV2
clone size: few
J gene: TRBJ1-2
CDR3 protein: CASSASEGGYGYTF

V gene: TRBV19
clone size: once
J gene: TRBJ2-7
CDR3 protein: CASSAGPGYEQYF

V gene: TRBV7-9
clone size: -
J gene: TRBJ2-7
CDR3 protein: CAIDRGRAGLAGYEQYF

V gene: TRBV6-5
clone size: -
J gene: TRBJ1-5
CDR3 protein: CASRSTGGNQPQHF

V gene: TRBV2
clone size: -
J gene: TRBJ1-2
CDR3 protein: CASSEDLEWTGVGYTF

V gene: TRBV6-5
clone size: -
J gene: TRBJ1-2
CDR3 protein: CASSYSSRRDYGYTF

V gene: TRBV19
clone size: -
J gene: TRBJ2-1
CDR3 protein: CASSISRAIISYNEQFF

V gene: TRBV29-1
clone size: few
J gene: TRBJ1-2
CDR3 protein: CSVNPQGPGGYTF

V gene: TRBV19
clone size: -
J gene: TRBJ2-1
CDR3 protein: CASSIVADYNEQFF

V gene: TRBV2
clone size: -
J gene: TRBJ1-4
CDR3 protein: CASSELQEYEKLFF

V gene: TRBV7-9
clone size: -
J gene: TRBJ2-7
CDR3 protein: CASSQTPGIHEQYF

V gene: TRBV3-1/TRBV3-2
clone size: -
J gene: TRBJ1-1
CDR3 protein: CASSQDLGPLGNEGTEAFF

V gene: TRBV4-2
clone size: -
J gene: TRBJ2-7
CDR3 protein: CASSQDLDRYSYEQYF

V gene: TRBV7-9
clone size: -
J gene: TRBJ1-3
CDR3 protein: CASSLGTGGRNTIYF

V gene: TRBV19
clone size: -
J gene: TRBJ1-2
CDR3 protein: CASSIVYQALHLYGYTF

V gene: TRBV7-6
clone size: -
J gene: TRBJ1-6
CDR3 protein: CASSPSSYNSPLHF

V gene: TRBV7-2
clone size: -
J gene: TRBJ1-1
CDR3 protein: CASRTNRGNEAFF

V gene: TRBV5-4
clone size: -
J gene: TRBJ2-1
CDR3 protein: CASSLGVDEQFF

V gene: TRBV28
clone size: -
J gene: TRBJ1-5
CDR3 protein: CASRGQNNQPQHF

V gene: TRBV5-8
clone size: -
J gene: TRBJ1-1
CDR3 protein: CASSLPRLMGRDQNTEAFF

V gene: TRBV3-1/TRBV3-2
clone size: once
J gene: TRBJ2-7
CDR3 protein: CASSYSEYEQYF

V gene: TRBV30
clone size: -
J gene: TRBJ2-1
CDR3 protein: CAWSVEISYNEQFF

V gene: TRBV4-3
clone size: -
J gene: TRBJ2-7
CDR3 protein: CASSQGAGGTGSDEQYF

V gene: TRBV6-5
clone size: -
J gene: TRBJ1-2
CDR3 protein: CASGGGGYGYTF

V gene: TRBV7-9
clone size: few
J gene: TRBJ1-5
CDR3 protein: CASSLDSTTSNQPQHF